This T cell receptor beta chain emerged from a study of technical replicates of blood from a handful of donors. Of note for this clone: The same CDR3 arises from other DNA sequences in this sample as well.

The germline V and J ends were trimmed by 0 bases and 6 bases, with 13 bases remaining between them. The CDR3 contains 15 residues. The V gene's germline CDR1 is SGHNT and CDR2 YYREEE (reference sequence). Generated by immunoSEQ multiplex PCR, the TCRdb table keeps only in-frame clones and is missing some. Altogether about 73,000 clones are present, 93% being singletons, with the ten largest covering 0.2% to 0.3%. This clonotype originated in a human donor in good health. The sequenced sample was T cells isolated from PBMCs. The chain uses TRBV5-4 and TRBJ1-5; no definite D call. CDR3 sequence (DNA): TGTGCCAGCAGCTTGGGTACGGATCCGGGTCAGCCCCAGCATTTT. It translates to CASSLGTDPGQPQHF.